One sample yielded the 14 T cell receptor beta chains listed below, sequenced in a study of CD8+ T cells in alopecia areata. Treatment noted: oral pan-JAK inhibitor, 5-10 mg twice daily. RNA extraction was followed by reverse transcription into cDNA, which acted as the sequencing template. The protocol was immunoSEQ multiplex PCR, while the TCRdb copy is restricted to in-frame clones and leaves out a portion. Here the sample spans a few hundred thousand clones, roughly two fifths being singletons. The sequences come from CD4+ T cells sorted from blood, collected between weeks 30 and 35, from a patient treated with tofacitinib. The receptors were gathered from a human donor with alopecia areata.

This chain links TRBV30 with TRBJ1-3; D is uncertain. This CDR3 spans 15 amino acids. CDR1 and CDR2 from the germline V gene are GTSNPN and SVGIG (reference sequence). Trimming left V 0 bases short and J 0 bases short, with 9 bases between. Here the CDR3 DNA reads TGTGCCTGGAGTGTAATGGCTTTCTCTGGAAACACCATATATTTT. Its protein product is CAWSVMAFSGNTIYF.

This clone turned up a few times. The gene calls are TRBV18 and TRBJ1-4; D is ambiguous. The V gene's germline CDR1 is KGHSH and CDR2 LQKENI. The V gene lost 5 bases and the J gene lost 14 bases, with 18 bases spanning the gap. The CDR3 sequence is 13 residues long. The CDR3 nucleotides read TGTGCCAGCTCAAGGCAAATGAGTTCGGTGCTGTTTTTT. Translated: CASSRQMSSVLFF.

The chain carries TRBV9 and TRBJ2-7, with a weak D call TRBD1 (6 bases). V was clipped by 4 bases and J by 5 bases, with 16 bases between them. The CDR3 is 14 residues long. Germline CDR1 reads SGDLS; CDR2 reads YYNGEE. The chain's CDR3 is CASSPRQDSNEQYF. CDR3 DNA sequence: TGTGCCAGCAGCCCCCGACAGGATAGCAACGAGCAGTACTTC.

This chain connects TRBV30 to TRBJ1-1, with D tentatively TRBD1 (6 bases). This CDR3 has 17 residues. Germline V lookup: CDR1 GTSNPN, CDR2 SVGIG (reference sequence). Trimming took off 3 bases at V and 1 base at J, with 21 bases between the two ends. The CDR3 DNA sequence: TGTGCCTGGAGAGGGGGGCGTGGGAGGAGTTCGAACACTGAAGCTTTCTTT. The encoded protein is CAWRGGRGRSSNTEAFF. The variable domain in full, completed from reference TRBV30 and TRBJ1-1, reads SQTIHQWPATLVQPVGSPLSLECTVEGTSNPNLYWYRQAAGRGLQLLFYSVGIGQISSEVPQNLSASRPQDRQFILSSKKLLLSDSGFYLCAWRGGRGRSSNTEAFFGQGTRLTVV.

The chain couples TRBV5-6 to TRBJ2-3, with D uncertain. Germline values: CDR1 SGHDT, CDR2 YYEEEE. Deletions cut 1 base from V and 3 bases from J, with 9 bases between. This CDR3 region has 14 residues. The CDR3 DNA reads TGTGCCAGCAGCTTGCTAGTCGGGACAGATACGCAGTATTTT. Its translation: CASSLLVGTDTQYF.

The chain has TRBV30 and TRBJ1-5; D remains ambiguous. The length of the CDR3 is 13 residues. The ends were cut back, 2 bases at V and 6 bases at J, with 11 bases in the middle. Germline V lookup: CDR1 GTSNPN, CDR2 SVGIG (reference sequence). CDR3 sequence: CAWSPGIRQPQHF. The CDR3 DNA reads TGTGCCTGGAGTCCGGGGATTCGTCAGCCCCAGCATTTT.

A few counts support this clone. The genes are TRBV5-1 and TRBJ2-1, with D possibly TRBD2 on 6 matching bases. V was shortened by 0 bases and J by 7 bases, with 11 bases between the two germline ends. The length of the CDR3 is 14 residues. Germline loops: CDR1 SGHRS, CDR2 YFSETQ. CDR3 nucleotide sequence: TGCGCCAGCAGCTTGGAGTCTGGGAGGAATGAGCAGTTCTTC. It codes for CASSLESGRNEQFF.

The J gene is TRBJ2-1, the V gene TRBV5-1; D not certain. Germline CDR1 reads SGHRS; CDR2 reads YFSETQ. The V and J ends lost 4 bases and 4 bases respectively, with 9 bases between them. The CDR3 extends over 13 amino acids. CDR3 in amino acids: CASSRASYNEQFF. In DNA, the CDR3 is TGCGCCAGCAGCAGGGCATCTTACAATGAGCAGTTCTTC.

This clone has just a few counts. The chain links TRBV11-2 to TRBJ2-7, with D possibly TRBD1 on 6 matching bases. The CDR3 runs 12 residues. With 3 bases removed from V and 6 bases from J, the gap between germline ends came to 9 bases. The germline V gene has CDR1 SGHAT and CDR2 FQNNGV. The CDR3 reads CASSLDSFEQYF. The DNA for the CDR3 is TGTGCCAGCAGCTTGGACAGCTTCGAGCAGTACTTC.

J is TRBJ1-4 and V is TRBV9; no clear D. The length of the CDR3 is 14 residues. V lost 2 bases and J 6 bases, leaving 11 bases between the germline ends. Germline lookup yields CDR1 SGDLS and CDR2 YYNGEE. The CDR3 is CASSVSGLDEKLFF. In nucleotides, the CDR3 is TGTGCCAGCAGCGTTTCCGGGTTAGATGAAAAACTGTTTTTT.

This clone was counted a few times. For the CDR3, the DNA is TGTGCCAGCAGCTCATCCTCGAACACCGGGGAGCTGTTTTTT. Its translation is CASSSSSNTGELFF. The V gene is TRBV7-3, the J gene TRBJ2-2; D is uncertain. Trimming left V 4 bases short and J 0 bases short, with 6 bases between. This CDR3 spans 14 amino acids. Germline V gene sequence: CDR1 SGHTA, CDR2 FQGTGA.

This clone came up many times. This chain links TRBV19 with TRBJ2-7; TRBD1 aligns across 7 bases. Germline CDR1 LNHDA, CDR2 SQIVND (reference sequence). The CDR3 has 13 residues. After removal of 6 bases from V and 3 bases from J, the junction contained 5 bases not matched to a gene. The DNA of the CDR3 is TGTGCCAGTAGCCCGGGACAGTTCTACGAGCAGTACTTC. Protein product: CASSPGQFYEQYF.

J is TRBJ2-3 and V is TRBV6-1; 10 bases agree with TRBD1. Germline V gives CDR1 MNHNS, CDR2 SASEGT. The length of the CDR3 is 16 residues. V gave up 4 bases and J gave up 3 bases; unmatched junction bases: 7. CDR3 bases: TGTGCCAGCAGTGCCGACAGGGGGCGAGGGACAGATACGCAGTATTTT. Translation: CASSADRGRGTDTQYF.

The chain carries TRBV30 and TRBJ2-7; D is ambiguous. This CDR3 spans 12 amino acids. The V gene's germline CDR1 is GTSNPN and CDR2 SVGIG (reference sequence). V lost 3 bases to trimming and J lost 2 bases, with 8 bases between them. CDR3 amino acids: CAWSATPYEQYF. CDR3 DNA: TGTGCCTGGAGCGCCACCCCCTACGAGCAGTACTTC.